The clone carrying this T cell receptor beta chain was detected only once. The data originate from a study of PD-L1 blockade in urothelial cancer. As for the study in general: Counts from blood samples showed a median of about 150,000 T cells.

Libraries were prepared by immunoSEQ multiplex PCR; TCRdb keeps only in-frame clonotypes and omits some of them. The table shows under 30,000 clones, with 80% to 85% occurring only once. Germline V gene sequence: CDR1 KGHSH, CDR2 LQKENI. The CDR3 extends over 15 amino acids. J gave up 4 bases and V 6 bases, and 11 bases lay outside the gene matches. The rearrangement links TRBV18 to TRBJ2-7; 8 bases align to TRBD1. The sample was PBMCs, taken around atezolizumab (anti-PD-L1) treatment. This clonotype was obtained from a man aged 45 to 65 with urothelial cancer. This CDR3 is CASSHDGQGAYEQYF. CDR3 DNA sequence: TGTGCCAGCTCCCACGATGGGCAGGGGGCATACGAGCAGTACTTC. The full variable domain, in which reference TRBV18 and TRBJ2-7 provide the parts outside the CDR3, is NAGVMQNPRHLVRRRGQEARLRCSPMKGHSHVYWYRQLPEEGLKFMVYLQKENIIDESGMPKERFSAEFPKEGPSILRIQQVVRGDSAAYFCASSHDGQGAYEQYFGPGTRLTVT.